This note documents a single TCR beta chain sequence. The data stem from a study of blood T cell repertoires in COVID-19. Turning to the study itself: The samples span acute and convalescent COVID-19 from the United States, Italy and Spain. T cells, B-cell-depleted T cells, or PBMCs provided the cDNA or gDNA that served as material.

Authors' data handling: From reference gene primer amplification, estimates of nucleated cell counts were derived. TCRdb's copy holds only in-frame clones and misses some; the assay was immunoSEQ multiplex PCR. The V and J calls and clone size were taken over from that table, and D and trimming were inferred from the DNA. The profile shows around 110,000 clones, around 90% of them singletons. Losses at the gene ends were 4 bases for V and 0 bases for J; bases not matched to a gene: 5. Germline CDR1 and CDR2: SGHTA and FQGNSA. The CDR3 extends over 16 amino acids. The chain couples TRBV7-2 to TRBJ2-1; 8 bases are a match to TRBD2. The sequence was collected from a man aged 35-49 years with active or convalescent COVID-19. Sequenced input: peripheral blood. CDR3 coding DNA: TGTGCCAGCAGCTCGAGGAGCGGGAGCTCCTACAATGAGCAGTTCTTC. This encodes CASSSRSGSSYNEQFF.